One sample yielded the 8 T cell receptor beta chains listed below, sequenced in a study of control samples from healthy donors and cancer patients. Sequencing was performed with immunoSEQ multiplex PCR; in TCRdb, only in-frame clones are kept and a portion is missing. In the table there are around 130,000 clones, approximately 87% of which are singletons. The specimen was blood. These receptors were collected from a man in his thirties or forties in good health.

The rearrangement uses TRBV3-1 (or the pseudogene TRBV3-2) and TRBJ2-2; D is perhaps TRBD2 (6 bases). The CDR3 runs 16 residues. Germline CDR1 reads LGHDT; CDR2 reads YNNKEL (reference sequence). Deletions cut 4 bases from V and 5 bases from J, with 17 bases between. The CDR3 sequence: CASSPRDFGSTGELFF. CDR3 DNA sequence: TGTGCCAGCAGCCCTCGGGACTTCGGATCTACCGGGGAGCTGTTTTTT.

This clone was seen only a few times. This rearrangement joins TRBV5-5 to TRBJ1-4; TRBD1 is a possible D gene (5 bases). V shed 1 base and J shed 4 bases, with 11 bases lying between them. The CDR3 runs 15 residues. The germline V gene has CDR1 SGHKS and CDR2 YYEKEE (reference sequence). The CDR3 DNA reads as TGTGCCAGCAGCTTGAGTGCAGGGCGTAATGAAAAACTGTTTTTT. Translation: CASSLSAGRNEKLFF. Complete variable domain (other parts from reference TRBV5-5 and TRBJ1-4): DAGVTQSPTHLIKTRGQQVTLRCSPISGHKSVSWYQQVLGQGPQFIFQYYEKEERGRGNFPDRFSARQFPNYSSELNVNALLLGDSALYLCASSLSAGRNEKLFFGSGTQLSVL.

This clone was counted a single time. V is TRBV12-3 or TRBV12-4 and J is TRBJ1-2, with D tentatively TRBD1 (5 bases). The CDR3 sequence is 13 residues long. The V end was cut by 6 bases, the J end by 4 bases, with 12 bases between. The CDR3 nucleotides read TGTGCCAGCAGCACCGACAGTCTCTATGGCTACACCTTC. It translates to CASSTDSLYGYTF.

V gene TRBV2 combines with J gene TRBJ1-5; the D gene is possibly TRBD1 (6 bases). Per the germline V gene, CDR1 is SNHLY and CDR2 is FYNNEI. This CDR3 region has 13 residues. V lost 7 bases and J 4 bases, leaving 11 bases between the germline ends. The CDR3 bases are TGTGCCAGCACAGGACAGCAAAATCAGCCCCAGCATTTT. This translates into CASTGQQNQPQHF. Based on the CDR3 plus reference TRBV2 and TRBJ1-5, the full variable domain is EPEVTQTPSHQVTQMGQEVILRCVPISNHLYFYWYRQILGQKVEFLVSFYNNEISEKSEIFDDQFSVERPDGSNFTLKIRSTKLEDSAMYFCASTGQQNQPQHFGDGTRLSIL.

This chain joins TRBV7-6 and TRBJ1-3; TRBD1 matches at 8 bases. Looked up from germline, CDR1 is SGHVS and CDR2 is FNYEAQ. Trimming took 0 bases from V and 7 from J; bases not matched to a gene: 8. The CDR3 sequence is 16 residues long. For the CDR3, the DNA is TGTGCCAGCAGCTTAGCGGTCACAGGGGGTCGGAACACCATATATTTT. Translation: CASSLAVTGGRNTIYF.

V gene TRBV19 combines with J gene TRBJ2-3, with 9 bases that match TRBD2. The junction had 13 bases not matched to a gene; V was cut back by 1 base and J by 5 bases. Germline V CDR1 and CDR2: LNHDA, SQIVND (reference sequence). This CDR3 spans 18 amino acids. The CDR3 here is CASSIVFQSSGGGDTQYF. DNA of the CDR3: TGTGCCAGTAGTATAGTTTTTCAGAGTAGCGGGGGAGGAGATACGCAGTATTTT.

The chain uses TRBV30 and TRBJ1-2, with D unresolved. V was trimmed by 1 base and J by 0 bases, leaving 6 bases between them. Germline lookup yields CDR1 GTSNPN and CDR2 SVGIG (reference sequence). CDR3 length equals 13 residues. The CDR3 DNA reads TGTGCCTGGAGTGCCCTTACTAACTATGGCTACACCTTC. It yields the protein CAWSALTNYGYTF.

This CDR3 reads CASSGTSGYEQYF. In DNA, the CDR3 is TGTGCCAGTTCCGGGACTAGCGGCTACGAGCAGTACTTC. This sequence joins TRBV19 and TRBJ2-7, with 11 bases matching TRBD2. V trimming: 8 bases; J trimming: 3 bases; junction bases outside the gene matches: 3. Germline assignment: CDR1 LNHDA and CDR2 SQIVND (reference sequence). The length of the CDR3 is 13 residues.